The clone carrying this TCR beta chain has more than one count but fewer than ten. This sample is drawn from a study of PD-L1 blockade in urothelial cancer. The CDR3 spans 13 residues. The V and J ends lost 2 bases and 4 bases, in that order; junction bases with no gene match: 1. CDR1 is SGDLS and CDR2 is YYNGEE in the germline V gene. Libraries were prepared by immunoSEQ multiplex PCR; TCRdb keeps only in-frame clonotypes and omits some of them. The sample has about 650 clones, roughly 36% seen once; the top ten hold about 9%. The input for sequencing was tumor tissue, taken before atezolizumab (anti-PD-L1) treatment. This sequence originates from a man in his 60s with urothelial cancer. The chain has TRBV9 and TRBJ1-1; 8 bases are shared with TRBD1. CDR3 region: CASSVDRGTEAFF. DNA of the CDR3: TGTGCCAGCAGCGTCGACAGGGGCACTGAAGCTTTCTTT. The variable domain in full, completed from reference TRBV9 and TRBJ1-1, reads DSGVTQTPKHLITATGQRVTLRCSPRSGDLSVYWYQQSLDQGLQFLIQYYNGEERAKGNILERFSAQQFPDLHSELNLSSLELGDSALYFCASSVDRGTEAFFGQGTRLTVV.